The rows below give T cell receptor beta chains drawn from one sample of a study of cytotoxic CD8 clonotypes in ibrutinib-treated CLL. Profiling relied on immunoSEQ multiplex PCR, and the TCRdb table lists in-frame clones only, not all of them. The table lists some 120,000 clones, 58% of them singletons. Material: PBMCs, obtained after 24 months of ibrutinib treatment. The receptor set was obtained from a human donor with chronic lymphocytic leukemia. CDR3s include the opening cysteine and the closing phenylalanine or tryptophan. Fields, in order: J gene, clone size, CDR3 length, V gene, D gene, CDR3 DNA, CDR3 protein. D genes are given only for firm matches. Clone size, where shown, is once, few, many, or a class for clones that have expanded.

>TRBJ2-5|.|13|TRBV19|.
TGTGCCAGTAGTACCGGACTGCAAGAGACCCAGTACTTC
CASSTGLQETQYF
>TRBJ1-2|.|16|TRBV30|.
TGTGCCTGGAGTGTATCCACGTCCCCGGGGGCAGATGGCTACACCTTC
CAWSVSTSPGADGYTF
>TRBJ1-5|.|14|TRBV2|.
TGTGCCAGCAGTGAAGCAGGGTCGCATCAGCCCCAGCATTTT
CASSEAGSHQPQHF
>TRBJ2-5|.|15|TRBV18|TRBD2
TGTGCCAGCTCACCCCCTAGCGGGGGGGAAGAGACCCAGTACTTC
CASSPPSGGEETQYF
>TRBJ1-4|.|15|TRBV27|.
TGTGCCAGCAGTTCATCCGGGACACTAAACGAAAAACTGTTTTTT
CASSSSGTLNEKLFF
>TRBJ2-3|.|15|TRBV5-1|TRBD2
TGCGCCAGCAAACGGGGGGGCCGAGTTACAGATACGCAGTATTTT
CASKRGGRVTDTQYF
>TRBJ2-3|.|14|TRBV18|TRBD2
TGTGCCAGCTCACAAGCGGGGGGCTCAGATACGCAGTATTTT
CASSQAGGSDTQYF
>TRBJ1-2|once|15|TRBV4-2|TRBD1
TGTGCCAGCAGCCAAAAGATTGAGGGGGCGGGAGGCTACACCTTC
CASSQKIEGAGGYTF
>TRBJ1-1|few|13|TRBV9|.
TGTGCCAGCAGCCCACAGGTGAGCACTGAAGCTTTCTTT
CASSPQVSTEAFF
>TRBJ2-1|.|15|TRBV15|.
TGTGCCACCAGCAGAGATATCTACAGTGACAATGAGCAGTTCTTC
CATSRDIYSDNEQFF
>TRBJ2-3|few|16|TRBV28|.
TGTGCCAGCAGTTCCCCAGCAGGGCTCCTCACAGATACGCAGTATTTT
CASSSPAGLLTDTQYF
>TRBJ2-7|.|13|TRBV11-3|TRBD2
TGTGCCAGCAGAAAGGGAGGGCTCTACGAGCAGTACTTC
CASRKGGLYEQYF
>TRBJ2-5|few|16|TRBV18|.
TGTGCCAGCTCATCCACAGGTGGACGCCAGCAGGAGACCCAGTACTTC
CASSSTGGRQQETQYF
>TRBJ1-2|.|14|TRBV18|.
TGTGCCAGCTCACCATCGAGGGGTGAAGGAGGCTACACCTTC
CASSPSRGEGGYTF
>TRBJ2-5|medium-sized|13|TRBV15|.
TGTGCCACCAGCGGGACCCCTCGGGAGACCCAGTACTTC
CATSGTPRETQYF
>TRBJ1-1|.|13|TRBV6-1|TRBD1
TGTGCCAGCAAAAACAGGGGGAACACTGAAGCTTTCTTT
CASKNRGNTEAFF
>TRBJ2-6|.|18|TRBV18|.
TGTGCCAGCTCACTTTCGGGGACCATAAACTCTGGGGCCAACGTCCTGACTTTC
CASSLSGTINSGANVLTF
>TRBJ1-1|.|15|TRBV7-2|.
TGTGCCAGCAGCTTAGGGCAGCCGGGCACCACTGAAGCTTTCTTT
CASSLGQPGTTEAFF
>TRBJ2-7|few|12|TRBV6-1|.
TGTGCCAGCAGCGAGGCCCCATACGAGCAGTACTTC
CASSEAPYEQYF
>TRBJ2-5|.|15|TRBV5-1|TRBD2
TGCGCCAGCAGTTCGGGTAGCGGGCTAGAAGAGACCCAGTACTTC
CASSSGSGLEETQYF
>TRBJ1-4|.|14|TRBV7-6|.
TGTGCCAGCAGCTTGCAGGAACGGGGTGAAAAACTGTTTTTT
CASSLQERGEKLFF
>TRBJ2-6|.|17|TRBV21-1|.
TGTGCCAGCAGCAACGGGAAACAGGGGGCCTGGGCCAACGTCCTGACTTTC
CASSNGKQGAWANVLTF
>TRBJ2-3|once|15|TRBV7-3|.
TGTGCCAGCAGCTCCGACGGGAGAGCCACAGATACGCAGTATTTT
CASSSDGRATDTQYF
>TRBJ2-3|many|11|TRBV28|.
TGTGCCAGCAGTTGGGCAGATACGCAGTATTTT
CASSWADTQYF
>TRBJ2-7|many|14|TRBV9|TRBD1
TGTGCCAGCAGACAGGGGGGACGGTCCTACGAGCAGTACTTC
CASRQGGRSYEQYF
>TRBJ2-3|.|14|TRBV11-3|.
TGTGCCAGCAGCCAAGGGTATCGGACAGATACGCAGTATTTT
CASSQGYRTDTQYF
>TRBJ1-4|.|16|TRBV19|.
TGTGCCAGTACCTCGCCAGGGAAGCCAACTAATGAAAAACTGTTTTTT
CASTSPGKPTNEKLFF
>TRBJ2-1|.|13|TRBV9|TRBD2
TGTGCCAGCACGGGCGGGGGGGCCAATGAGCAGTTCTTC
CASTGGGANEQFF
>TRBJ1-3|.|12|TRBV7-8|.
TGTGCCAGCAGCTTAGGGGAGGACACCATATATTTT
CASSLGEDTIYF
>TRBJ2-2|.|11|TRBV30|.
TGTGCCTGGAGGAACACCGGGGAGCTGTTTTTT
CAWRNTGELFF
>TRBJ2-1|.|16|TRBV29-1|TRBD2
TGCAGCGTTGTGGCTAGCGGGGATAGCTCCTACAATGAGCAGTTCTTC
CSVVASGDSSYNEQFF
>TRBJ2-2|once|13|TRBV25-1|.
TGTGCCTCCAGGGGTTCGAACACCGGGGAGCTGTTTTTT
CASRGSNTGELFF
>TRBJ2-7|few|14|TRBV6-4|TRBD1
TGTGCCAGCAGTCCGGGACAGGGAAAGTACGAGCAGTACTTC
CASSPGQGKYEQYF
>TRBJ1-2|once|14|TRBV30|.
TGTGCCTGGAGTGTTTTGGCGGGGGCCTATGGCTACACCTTC
CAWSVLAGAYGYTF
>TRBJ1-2|.|13|TRBV28|.
TGTGCCAGCAGTCCGGAGGCCCGGAGTGGCTACACCTTC
CASSPEARSGYTF
>TRBJ1-2|few|16|TRBV18|TRBD1
TGTGCCAGCTCACCGACTAACAGGGGGCCAGCGGGTGGCTACACCTTC
CASSPTNRGPAGGYTF
>TRBJ2-1|.|14|TRBV5-6|TRBD1
TGTGCCAGCAGCTATGACAGGGGGCTGGATGAGCAGTTCTTC
CASSYDRGLDEQFF
>TRBJ1-5|.|12|TRBV29-1|.
TGCAGCGTTGGGGAAAGCAATCAGCCCCAGCATTTT
CSVGESNQPQHF
>TRBJ1-3|.|15|TRBV6-1|TRBD1
TGTGCCAGCATGCTGACAGGGGGCTCTGGAAACACCATATATTTT
CASMLTGGSGNTIYF
>TRBJ1-3|few|12|TRBV9|.
TGTGCCAGCAGCGCCGATGGAAACACCATATATTTT
CASSADGNTIYF
>TRBJ2-2|.|17|TRBV9|.
TGTGCCAGCAGCGTATTGGGGTCTGGGGGAAACACCGGGGAGCTGTTTTTT
CASSVLGSGGNTGELFF
>TRBJ1-3|.|16|TRBV7-2|.
TGTGCCAGCTCACGAGGCGGGCAGTTCTCTGGAAACACCATATATTTT
CASSRGGQFSGNTIYF
>TRBJ2-4|once|17|TRBV5-1|TRBD1
TGCGCCAGCAGAGCACCGGGACAGGGTTTAGGGAGGAACATTCAGTACTTC
CASRAPGQGLGRNIQYF
>TRBJ1-1|.|14|TRBV7-2|.
TGTGCCAGCAGCTCTAGACAGACGGCCACTGAAGCTTTCTTT
CASSSRQTATEAFF
>TRBJ2-7|.|11|TRBV5-1|.
TGCGCCAGCAGCTCGACCTACGAGCAGTACTTC
CASSSTYEQYF
>TRBJ2-2|.|14|TRBV7-9|TRBD1
TGTGCCAGCAGCCCCGACAGGGGCACCGGGGAGCTGTTTTTT
CASSPDRGTGELFF
>TRBJ1-5|few|14|TRBV5-1|.
TGCGCCAGCAGTCCCGGCGGGCAGAATCAGCCCCAGCATTTT
CASSPGGQNQPQHF
>TRBJ1-2|.|13|TRBV7-2|.
TGTGCCAGCAGCTTAGGGACAAACTATGGCTACACCTTC
CASSLGTNYGYTF
>TRBJ1-6|.|15|TRBV10-2|.
TGCGCCAGCAGAGAGACAGTTCCCGAGGATTCACCCCTCCACTTT
CASRETVPEDSPLHF
>TRBJ2-1|.|15|TRBV6-5|TRBD2
TGTGCCAGCAGTCCGCGGGGGGGCTCCTACAATGAGCAGTTCTTC
CASSPRGGSYNEQFF
>TRBJ2-1|.|12|TRBV5-1|.
TGCGCCAGCAGCTTGAATACGAATGAGCAGTTCTTC
CASSLNTNEQFF
>TRBJ2-5|.|17|TRBV4-2|TRBD2
TGTGCCAGCAGCCGGAACTCTGGCGGGGGGGCCGCAGAGACCCAGTACTTC
CASSRNSGGGAAETQYF
>TRBJ1-6|.|15|TRBV7-2|.
TGTGCCAGCAGCCCCGAACCGGGGGGGAGTTCACCCCTCCACTTT
CASSPEPGGSSPLHF
>TRBJ2-7|many|12|TRBV18|.
TGTGCCAGCTCACAGGACAGACTCGAGCAGTACTTC
CASSQDRLEQYF
>TRBJ2-7|medium-sized|14|TRBV7-8|TRBD2
TGTGCCAGCAGCTTTGTTAGCGGGGGCCACGAGCAGTACTTC
CASSFVSGGHEQYF